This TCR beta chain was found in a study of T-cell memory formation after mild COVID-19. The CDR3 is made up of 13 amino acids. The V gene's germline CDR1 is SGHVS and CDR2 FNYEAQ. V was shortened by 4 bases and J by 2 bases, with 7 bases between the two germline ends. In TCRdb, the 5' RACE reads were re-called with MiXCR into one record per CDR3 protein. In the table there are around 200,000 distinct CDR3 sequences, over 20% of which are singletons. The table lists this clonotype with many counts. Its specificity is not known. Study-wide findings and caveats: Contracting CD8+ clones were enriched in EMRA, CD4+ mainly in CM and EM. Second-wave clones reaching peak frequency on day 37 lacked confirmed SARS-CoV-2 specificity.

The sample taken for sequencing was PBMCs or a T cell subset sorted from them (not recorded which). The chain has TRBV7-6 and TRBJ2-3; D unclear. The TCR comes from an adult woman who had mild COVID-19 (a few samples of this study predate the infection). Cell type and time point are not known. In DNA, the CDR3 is TGTGCCAGCAGCTCTCTCTACACAGATACGCAGTATTTT. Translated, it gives CASSSLYTDTQYF.